These 6 T cell receptor beta chains share one sample of origin, sequenced in a study of identical twins. TCRdb re-derived calls from the 5' RACE reads in MiXCR, one entry per CDR3 protein. Among fewer than 650,000 distinct CDR3 sequences listed, about 7.6% were seen once. These data were likewise used in another study, on yellow fever vaccine responses in identical twins.

Sequenced input: PBMCs. The receptors here all came from a woman aged 18-35 years in good health.

In this sample, this clonotype turned up a few times. The chain is built from TRBV7-9 and TRBJ2-1; TRBD1 agrees at 10 bases. This CDR3 region has 15 residues. J gave up 3 bases and V 3 bases, and 2 bases lay outside the gene matches. Germline V gives CDR1 SEHNR, CDR2 FQNEAQ (reference sequence). CDR3 nucleotide sequence: TGTGCCAGCAGCTTCCGGACAGGGGGCTACAATGAGCAGTTCTTC. Protein: CASSFRTGGYNEQFF.

This clonotype has more than one count but fewer than ten. DNA for the CDR3: TGTGCCAGCAGCCAGGGACCCATGAGCTCCTACGAGCAGTACTTC. Encoded protein: CASSQGPMSSYEQYF. The chain is built from TRBV7-6 and TRBJ2-7; D is possibly TRBD1 or TRBD2 (5 bases each). The CDR3 runs to 15 residues. The germline V and J ends were trimmed by 5 bases and 0 bases, with 14 bases remaining between them. Germline V gene lookup returns CDR1 SGHVS and CDR2 FNYEAQ.

The genes are TRBV20-1 and TRBJ1-1; 9 bases are a match to TRBD1. The CDR3 extends over 15 amino acids. The ends lost 2 bases at V and 1 base at J; junction bases unmatched: 5. Germline-derived CDR1 and CDR2 are DFQATT and SNEGSKA (reference sequence). CDR3 loop: CSARTGGHSNTEAFF. The CDR3 DNA is TGCAGTGCTAGAACAGGGGGCCACTCGAACACTGAAGCTTTCTTT.

This clonotype was counted many times. The chain joins TRBV29-1 to TRBJ1-1; D gene unclear. There are 13 residues in the CDR3. Germline-derived CDR1 and CDR2 are SQVTM and ANQGSEA. The germline V and J ends were trimmed by 6 bases and 5 bases, with 16 bases remaining between them. In DNA form, the CDR3 reads TGCAGCGTCCCCGACACCACACGGACTGAAGCTTTCTTT. Translating it yields CSVPDTTRTEAFF.

The rearrangement links TRBV5-1 to TRBJ2-3; 7 bases are shared with TRBD1. The CDR3 is 16 residues long. Germline values: CDR1 SGHRS, CDR2 YFSETQ. The ends lost 4 bases at V and 2 bases at J; junction bases unmatched: 10. Here the CDR3 DNA reads TGCGCCAGCAGCACTGACAGGGATCGGACCACAGATACGCAGTATTTT. The encoded protein is CASSTDRDRTTDTQYF. The variable domain in full, completed from reference TRBV5-1 and TRBJ2-3, reads KAGVTQTPRYLIKTRGQQVTLSCSPISGHRSVSWYQQTPGQGLQFLFEYFSETQRNKGNFPGRFSGRQFSNSRSEMNVSTLELGDSALYLCASSTDRDRTTDTQYFGPGTRLTVL.

This clonotype showed up just a few times. CDR3 DNA sequence: TGCGCCAGCAGACCCGGGGGCCCTCGGATGGACGAGCAGTACTTC. Translating it yields CASRPGGPRMDEQYF. The chain has TRBV10-2 and TRBJ2-7; the D call may be TRBD1 or TRBD2 (6 bases each). The CDR3 totals 15 residues. CDR1 is WSHSY, CDR2 SAAADI, per germline. Trimming removed 6 bases from V and 5 bases from J, with 20 bases in between.